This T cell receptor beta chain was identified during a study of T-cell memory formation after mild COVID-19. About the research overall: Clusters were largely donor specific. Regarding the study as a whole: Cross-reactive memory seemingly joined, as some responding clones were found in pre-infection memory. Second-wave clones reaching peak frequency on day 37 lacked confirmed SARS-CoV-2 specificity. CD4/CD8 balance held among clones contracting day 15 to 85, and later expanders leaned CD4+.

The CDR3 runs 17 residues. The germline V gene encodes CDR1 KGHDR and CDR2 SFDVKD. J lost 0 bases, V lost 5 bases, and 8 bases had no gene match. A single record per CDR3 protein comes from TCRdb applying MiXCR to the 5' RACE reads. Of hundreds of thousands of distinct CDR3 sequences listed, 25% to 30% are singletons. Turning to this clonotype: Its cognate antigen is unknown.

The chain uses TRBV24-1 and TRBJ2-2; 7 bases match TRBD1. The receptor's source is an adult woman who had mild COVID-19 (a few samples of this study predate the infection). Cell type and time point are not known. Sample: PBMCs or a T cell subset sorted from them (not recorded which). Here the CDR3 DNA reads TGTGCCACCAGTGCAGCCCGGGACAGCGCGAACACCGGGGAGCTGTTTTTT. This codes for CATSAARDSANTGELFF.